Shown below are 6 T cell receptor beta chains from a single sample sequenced in a study of blood T cell repertoires in COVID-19. Produced via immunoSEQ multiplex PCR; TCRdb's table is partial and in-frame only. Among some 190,000 clones, more than 75% were seen once, and the ten largest hold over 15%. Sequencing input: peripheral blood. The receptors were sampled from a person between 65 and 80 years old with COVID-19, enrolled during active disease.

The V gene is TRBV28, the J gene TRBJ1-1, with TRBD1 matching over 7 bases. The CDR3 sequence is 16 residues long. CDR1 MDHEN and CDR2 SYDVKM come from the germline V gene. V lost 6 bases to trimming and J lost 0 bases; unmatched junction nucleotides: 10. The CDR3 here is CASRFRQGTMNTEAFF. CDR3 DNA sequence: TGTGCCAGCAGATTTCGACAGGGTACCATGAACACTGAAGCTTTCTTT. Using reference TRBV28 and TRBJ1-1 for the parts outside the CDR3, the full variable domain is DVKVTQSSRYLVKRTGEKVFLECVQDMDHENMFWYRQDPGLGLRLIYFSYDVKMKEKGDIPEGYSVSREKKERFSLILESASTNQTSMYLCASRFRQGTMNTEAFFGQGTRLTVV.

This sequence joins TRBV11-2 and TRBJ1-3; TRBD1 agrees at 7 bases. The V and J ends lost 6 bases and 0 bases, in that order; junction bases with no gene match: 8. The CDR3 is 16 residues long. From germline, CDR1 is SGHAT and CDR2 FQNNGV. The CDR3, as DNA: TGTGCCAGCAGTACAGGACAGGCGAACTCTGGAAACACCATATATTTT. Translating it yields CASSTGQANSGNTIYF.

The chain joins TRBV6-4 to TRBJ2-1, with TRBD2 matching over 8 bases. CDR3 length: 13 residues. The V and J ends lost 4 bases and 13 bases, in that order; junction bases with no gene match: 9. Germline V gene data show CDR1 as MRHNA and CDR2 as SNTAGT. CDR3: CASSAHSGMNQFF. CDR3 bases: TGTGCCAGCAGTGCGCATAGCGGGATGAATCAGTTCTTC.

This clone was observed a few times. The gene calls are TRBV12-3 or TRBV12-4 and TRBJ1-2, with 8 bases aligning to TRBD1. The trim removed 5 bases at V and 3 bases at J, leaving 2 bases unmatched. This CDR3 has 13 residues. Here the CDR3 reads CASSVTGDYGYTF. In nucleotides, the CDR3 is TGTGCCAGCAGTGTGACAGGGGACTATGGCTACACCTTC.

The J gene is TRBJ2-3, the V gene TRBV2; maybe TRBD1 (5 bases). Germline V gene sequence: CDR1 SNHLY, CDR2 FYNNEI. The CDR3 contains 16 residues. Trimming left V 5 bases short and J 0 bases short, with 15 bases between. The DNA of the CDR3 is TGTGCCAGCAGTTTTCAGGGTATCGCGAGCACAGATACGCAGTATTTT. It codes for CASSFQGIASTDTQYF.

The chain recombines TRBV7-7 with TRBJ1-2; D gene uncertain. The CDR3 totals 16 residues. Germline CDR1 SSHAT, CDR2 FNYEAQ (reference sequence). V was trimmed by 11 bases and J by 0 bases, leaving 22 bases between them. The CDR3 nucleotides read TGTGCCGGAACCTACACCGGGAACCAAACTAACTATGGCTACACCTTC. The encoded protein is CAGTYTGNQTNYGYTF.